The clone carrying this T cell receptor (beta chain) was seen a single time. Its antigen is currently unknown. This specimen comes from a study of CD8 T cells in ankylosing spondylitis. Findings and limits, study-wide: About 8 highly homologous variants made up a TCR beta motif, and this motif appeared characteristic of ankylosing spondylitis blood. Significant enrichment of disease-linked clones was reported in matched ankylosing spondylitis synovial fluid. Relatively rare in peripheral blood, disease-linked clones were also CD8+.

J lost 4 bases, V lost 1 base, and 1 base had no gene match. CDR3 length: 14 residues. Germline loops: CDR1 DFQATT, CDR2 SNEGSKA (reference sequence). TCRdb reprocessed the 5' RACE reads with MiXCR, giving one entry per CDR3 protein. This sample yields approximately 130,000 distinct CDR3 sequences, of which over 10% are seen a single time; roughly 4.3% belongs to the top ten. J is TRBJ2-3 and V is TRBV20-1, with 11 nucleotides matching TRBD2. Sequencing input: blood, either unsorted or a sorted T cell fraction (not recorded which). This TCR was sampled from a female donor with ankylosing spondylitis or in good health (not recorded which). The CDR3 sequence is CSARVLAGADTQYF. The DNA for the CDR3 is TGCAGTGCTAGAGTACTAGCGGGAGCAGATACGCAGTATTTT.